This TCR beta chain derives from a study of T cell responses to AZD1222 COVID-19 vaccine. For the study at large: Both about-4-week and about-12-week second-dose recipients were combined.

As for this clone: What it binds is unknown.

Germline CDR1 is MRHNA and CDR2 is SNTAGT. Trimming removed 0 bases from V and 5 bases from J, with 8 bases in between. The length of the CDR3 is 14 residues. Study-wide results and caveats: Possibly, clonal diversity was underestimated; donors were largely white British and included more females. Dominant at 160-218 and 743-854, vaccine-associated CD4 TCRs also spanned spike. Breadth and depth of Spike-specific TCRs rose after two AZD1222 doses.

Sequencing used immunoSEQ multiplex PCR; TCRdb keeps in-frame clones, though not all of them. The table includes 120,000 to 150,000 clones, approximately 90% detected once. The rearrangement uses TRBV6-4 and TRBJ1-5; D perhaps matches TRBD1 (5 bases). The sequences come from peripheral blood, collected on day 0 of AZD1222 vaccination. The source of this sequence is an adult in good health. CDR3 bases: TGTGCCAGCAGTGACTCACCGGGGGATCAGCCCCAGCATTTT. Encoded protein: CASSDSPGDQPQHF.